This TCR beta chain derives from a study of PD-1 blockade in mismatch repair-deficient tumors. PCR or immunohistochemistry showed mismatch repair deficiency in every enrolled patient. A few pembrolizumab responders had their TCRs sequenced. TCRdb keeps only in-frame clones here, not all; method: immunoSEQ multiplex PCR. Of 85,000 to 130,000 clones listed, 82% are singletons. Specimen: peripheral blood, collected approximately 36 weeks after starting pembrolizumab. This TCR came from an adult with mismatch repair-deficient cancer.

The CDR3 reads CASSPRGGRRTGELFF. For the CDR3, the DNA is TGTGCCAGCAGCCCCCGGGGCGGGAGGCGTACCGGGGAGCTGTTTTTT. The chain has TRBV11-3 and TRBJ2-2, with 8 bases identical to TRBD2. V shed 5 bases and J 5 bases; nucleotides not matched to a gene: 10. Per the germline V gene, CDR1 is SGHNT and CDR2 is YENEEA. The CDR3 contains 16 residues.